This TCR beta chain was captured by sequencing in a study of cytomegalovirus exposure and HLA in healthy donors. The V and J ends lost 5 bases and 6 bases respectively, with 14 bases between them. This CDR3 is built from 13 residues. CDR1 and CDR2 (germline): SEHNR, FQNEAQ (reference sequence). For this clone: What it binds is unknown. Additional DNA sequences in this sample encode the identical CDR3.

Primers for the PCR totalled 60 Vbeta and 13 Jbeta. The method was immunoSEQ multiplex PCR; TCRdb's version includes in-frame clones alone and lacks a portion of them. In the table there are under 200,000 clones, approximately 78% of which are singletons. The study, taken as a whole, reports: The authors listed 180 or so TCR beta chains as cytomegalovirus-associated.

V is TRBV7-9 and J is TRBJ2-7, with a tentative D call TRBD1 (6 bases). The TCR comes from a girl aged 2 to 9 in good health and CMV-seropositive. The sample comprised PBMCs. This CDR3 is CASSPNLGGEQYF. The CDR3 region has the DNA TGTGCCAGCAGCCCCAACCTAGGGGGCGAGCAGTACTTC.